Following are 14 T cell receptor beta chains from one sample sequenced in a study of T cell repertoires in cytomegalovirus infection. TCRdb processed the reads anew with MiXCR; each CDR3 protein has one entry. The data contain 650,000 to 900,000 distinct CDR3 sequences, 32% of them singletons. These receptors have no identified antigens. The sequenced sample was cultured CD8+ T cells from PBMCs, obtained from culture after CMV antigen stimulation. The receptors originated from a human donor in good health (CMV status not recorded). Some clones in this sample may be carry-over from other donors' samples.

This clonotype was seen a few times. The chain couples TRBV29-1 to TRBJ2-2, with 7 bases fitting TRBD1. Germline-derived CDR1 and CDR2 are SQVTM and ANQGSEA. The CDR3 length is 14 residues. Trimming cost V 6 bases and J 6 bases; bases outside gene matches: 10. The CDR3 spells CSVGDRAAPGELFF. The CDR3 coding sequence is TGCAGCGTGGGCGACAGGGCAGCCCCCGGGGAGCTGTTTTTT.

The chain carries TRBV19 and TRBJ1-1, with a tentative D call TRBD1 (5 bases). The V gene's germline CDR1 is LNHDA and CDR2 SQIVND (reference sequence). The CDR3 consists of 14 residues. V was shortened by 3 bases and J by 4 bases, with 12 bases between the two germline ends. CDR3 sequence: CASSMWQGGTEAFF. The CDR3 DNA reads as TGTGCCAGTAGTATGTGGCAGGGAGGCACTGAAGCTTTCTTT. The full variable domain, completed using reference TRBV19 and TRBJ1-1, is DGGITQSPKYLFRKEGQNVTLSCEQNLNHDAMYWYRQDPGQGLRLIYYSQIVNDFQKGDIAEGYSVSREKKESFPLTVTSAQKNPTAFYLCASSMWQGGTEAFFGQGTRLTVV.

The genes are TRBV19 and TRBJ1-4, with D maybe TRBD1 (5 bases). The CDR3 extends over 18 amino acids. Germline V lookup: CDR1 LNHDA, CDR2 SQIVND (reference sequence). V lost 4 bases to trimming and J lost 10 bases, with 28 bases between them. The CDR3 DNA reads TGTGCCAGTAGTACGAGTCCAGGGAAGGCCTGGGACCGAGGAAAACTGTTTTTT. This encodes CASSTSPGKAWDRGKLFF.

This clonotype was seen just once. This chain links TRBV14 with TRBJ2-7, with D hard to call. CDR1 and CDR2 (germline): SGHDN, FVKESK. The CDR3 has 15 amino acids. Trimming removed 4 bases from V and 1 base from J, with 14 bases in between. In nucleotides, the CDR3 is TGTGCCAGCAGCCTTACTCGGGCGAAGTCCTACGAGCAGTACTTC. It specifies CASSLTRAKSYEQYF.

This chain connects TRBV5-6 to TRBJ2-3, with D tentatively TRBD1 or TRBD2 (5 bases each). Germline V gene sequence: CDR1 SGHDT, CDR2 YYEEEE. The CDR3 is 15 residues long. V lost 0 bases and J lost 0, with 8 bases in between. The CDR3 bases are TGTGCCAGCAGCTTGGTCGGGGCTAGCACAGATACGCAGTATTTT. It codes for CASSLVGASTDTQYF.

This chain uses TRBV6-5 with TRBJ2-5, with a tentative D call TRBD1 (6 bases). Germline CDR1 MNHEY, CDR2 SVGAGI. The CDR3 covers 14 residues. V was clipped by 0 bases and J by 5 bases, with 10 bases between them. DNA of the CDR3: TGTGCCAGCAGTTACTCGGGGGCTTGGGAGACCCAGTACTTC. Amino acid sequence: CASSYSGAWETQYF.

Only a few counts were recorded for this clonotype. V is TRBV10-3 and J is TRBJ2-7, with no clear D. Looked up from germline, CDR1 is ENHRY and CDR2 is SYGVKD. Trimming cost V 2 bases and J 0 bases, with 14 bases left between them. The CDR3 consists of 16 residues. The CDR3 DNA reads TGTGCCATCAGTGAGAGGATCTCCGGAAGCTCCTACGAGCAGTACTTC. It is translated as CAISERISGSSYEQYF.

This clonotype was observed a few times. V and J are TRBV12-3 or TRBV12-4 and TRBJ1-6; unclear D gene. This CDR3 region has 14 residues. V lost 3 bases and J lost 4, with 7 bases in between. CDR3: CASSFHKYNSPLHF. The CDR3 DNA follows: TGTGCCAGCAGTTTTCACAAATATAATTCACCCCTCCACTTT.

The rearrangement links TRBV20-1 to TRBJ2-7; 7 bases are a match to TRBD1. The CDR3 has 14 residues. The V and J ends lost 5 bases and 3 bases, in that order; junction bases with no gene match: 10. CDR1 is DFQATT and CDR2 is SNEGSKA in the germline V gene (reference sequence). The CDR3 sequence is CSARSGTDHYEQYF. The CDR3 region has the DNA TGCAGTGCTCGAAGTGGGACAGACCACTACGAGCAGTACTTC.

This clonotype was detected a few times. J is TRBJ2-7 and V is TRBV7-8; D call uncertain. V was cut by 1 base and J by 3 bases, with 7 bases left in between. CDR1 SGHVS and CDR2 FQNEAQ come from the germline V gene. The CDR3 has 13 amino acids. The CDR3 coding sequence is TGTGCCAGCAGCTTAGGGCACTACTACGAGCAGTACGTC. It specifies CASSLGHYYEQYV.

This clonotype was found many times. CDR3 coding DNA: TGTGCCAGCTCGAGGGGTGTTGGAGGGGCTCAGCCCCAGCATTTT. Translating it yields CASSRGVGGAQPQHF. This chain links TRBV7-9 with TRBJ1-5, with D possibly TRBD1 on 5 matching bases. Germline values: CDR1 SEHNR, CDR2 FQNEAQ (reference sequence). The CDR3 is made up of 15 amino acids. The V end lost 8 bases, the J end lost 6 bases, and 20 bases lay between the germline ends.

This clonotype was counted a few times. This chain uses TRBV27 with TRBJ2-7, with TRBD1 identical over 8 bases. Looked up from germline, CDR1 is MNHEY and CDR2 is SMNVEV (reference sequence). With 6 bases clipped from V and 0 bases from J, the junction kept 7 bases outside the gene matches. This CDR3 has 15 amino acids. The CDR3 nucleotides are TGTGCCAGCAGGCCAAACAGGGGGTTCTCCTACGAGCAGTACGTC. This gives the protein CASRPNRGFSYEQYV.

This chain links TRBV4-1 with TRBJ1-1; D remains unclear. V shed 5 bases and J shed 1 base, with 11 bases lying between them. The CDR3 is made up of 14 amino acids. Germline lookup yields CDR1 MGHRA and CDR2 YSYEKL. CDR3 nucleotides: TGCGCCAGCAGCGCGAGTGGGCAGAACACTGAAGCTTTCTTT. Translating it yields CASSASGQNTEAFF.

This clonotype was found many times. This chain joins TRBV6-1 and TRBJ2-7; the match to TRBD2 covers 13 bases. J lost 3 bases, V lost 2 bases, and 7 bases had no gene match. This CDR3 is built from 17 residues. Germline assignment: CDR1 MNHNS and CDR2 SASEGT. CDR3 coding DNA: TGTGCCAGCAGTGAAAAAGTGGGACTAGCGGGGCTCTACGAGCAGTACGTC. Translating it yields CASSEKVGLAGLYEQYV.